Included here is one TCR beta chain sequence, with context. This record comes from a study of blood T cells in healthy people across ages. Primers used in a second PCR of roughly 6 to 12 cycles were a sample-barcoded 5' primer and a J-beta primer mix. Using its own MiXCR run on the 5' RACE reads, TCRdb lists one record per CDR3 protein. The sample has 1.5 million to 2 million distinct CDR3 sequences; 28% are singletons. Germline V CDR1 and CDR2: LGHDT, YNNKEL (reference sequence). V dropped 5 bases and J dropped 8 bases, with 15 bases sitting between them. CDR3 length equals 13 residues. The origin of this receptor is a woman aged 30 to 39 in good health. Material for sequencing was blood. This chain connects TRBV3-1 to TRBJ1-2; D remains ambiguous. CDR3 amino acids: CASSWASPRGYTF. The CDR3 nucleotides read TGTGCCAGCAGCTGGGCCTCCCCTCGGGGCTACACCTTC.